This is a list of T cell receptor beta chains from one sample in a study of T-cell reconstitution after alpha-beta-depleted transplantation in children. TCRdb fed the PCR reads into MiXCR, producing one record per CDR3 protein. The sample lists 550,000 to 600,000 distinct CDR3 sequences; roughly 23% were seen once. This material consisted of PBMCs, mostly from graft donor cells, taken 360 days after TCRalphabeta/CD19-depleted stem cell transplant. Source of these receptors: a boy under two years old who had a stem cell transplant for acute myeloid leukemia, so the T cells may come from the graft donor. CDR3s include the opening cysteine and the closing phenylalanine or tryptophan. The D gene is left open where the match is weak. Where a row states a size, it is once, few, many or the class of an expanded clone; other rows omit it.

clone size: -; V gene: TRBV7-9; J gene: TRBJ2-1; D gene: -; CDR3 protein: CASSSPSQGRVGNEQFF; CDR3 DNA: TGTGCCAGCAGCTCCCCCTCACAGGGGAGGGTCGGTAATGAGCAGTTCTTC
clone size: -; V gene: TRBV20-1; J gene: TRBJ2-4; D gene: -; CDR3 protein: CSAREGELAKNIQYF; CDR3 DNA: TGCAGTGCTAGAGAAGGGGAGTTAGCCAAAAACATTCAGTACTTC
clone size: few; V gene: TRBV11-1; J gene: TRBJ1-1; D gene: -; CDR3 protein: CASSLPLPRTEAFF; CDR3 DNA: TGTGCCAGCAGCTTACCCCTCCCGAGGACTGAAGCTTTCTTT
clone size: many; V gene: TRBV20-1; J gene: TRBJ2-1; D gene: -; CDR3 protein: CSAKDGLGYNEQFF; CDR3 DNA: TGCAGTGCCAAGGACGGATTAGGTTACAATGAGCAGTTCTTC
clone size: few; V gene: TRBV7-2; J gene: TRBJ2-1; D gene: TRBD2; CDR3 protein: CASTRRRGDNNEQFF; CDR3 DNA: TGTGCCAGTACACGCCGGCGGGGGGATAACAATGAGCAGTTCTTC
clone size: -; V gene: TRBV20-1; J gene: TRBJ2-5; D gene: TRBD1; CDR3 protein: CSAVYAGGRETQYF; CDR3 DNA: TGCAGTGCCGTATACGCAGGGGGCCGGGAGACCCAGTACTTC
clone size: many; V gene: TRBV27; J gene: TRBJ1-2; D gene: TRBD1; CDR3 protein: CASSQTGLDYGYTF; CDR3 DNA: TGTGCCAGCAGTCAGACAGGGCTTGACTATGGCTACACCTTC
clone size: -; V gene: TRBV12-3/TRBV12-4; J gene: TRBJ2-1; D gene: -; CDR3 protein: CASSLEHLEQFF; CDR3 DNA: TGTGCCAGCAGTTTAGAGCACCTAGAGCAGTTCTTC
clone size: -; V gene: TRBV29-1; J gene: TRBJ1-2; D gene: -; CDR3 protein: CSVEELQGRGYTF; CDR3 DNA: TGCAGCGTTGAAGAGCTGCAGGGGAGGGGCTACACCTTC
clone size: -; V gene: TRBV5-1; J gene: TRBJ2-7; D gene: -; CDR3 protein: CASSPRERGYEQYF; CDR3 DNA: TGCGCCAGCAGCCCCAGGGAAAGGGGCTACGAGCAGTACTTC
clone size: -; V gene: TRBV7-2; J gene: TRBJ1-1; D gene: -; CDR3 protein: CASSSGVMAFF; CDR3 DNA: TGTGCCAGCAGCTCAGGGGTAATGGCTTTCTTT
clone size: many; V gene: TRBV20-1; J gene: TRBJ2-4; D gene: -; CDR3 protein: CSAPGGPQNIQYF; CDR3 DNA: TGCAGTGCTCCCGGGGGTCCTCAAAACATTCAGTACTTC
clone size: -; V gene: TRBV5-6; J gene: TRBJ2-3; D gene: -; CDR3 protein: CASSLTPITDTQYF; CDR3 DNA: TGTGCCAGCAGCTTGACGCCTATCACAGATACGCAGTATTTT
clone size: -; V gene: TRBV4-2; J gene: TRBJ1-2; D gene: -; CDR3 protein: CASGDSIYGYTF; CDR3 DNA: TGTGCCAGCGGCGACAGTATCTATGGCTACACCTTC
clone size: few; V gene: TRBV10-2; J gene: TRBJ2-3; D gene: -; CDR3 protein: CASSDRRYTDTQYF; CDR3 DNA: TGCGCCAGCAGTGACCGGAGGTACACAGATACGCAGTATTTT
clone size: many; V gene: TRBV15; J gene: TRBJ1-3; D gene: -; CDR3 protein: CATSRDRSISGNTIYF; CDR3 DNA: TGTGCCACCAGCAGAGATCGTTCTATTAGTGGAAACACCATATATTTT
clone size: -; V gene: TRBV4-3; J gene: TRBJ2-7; D gene: -; CDR3 protein: CASSQGGGSYEQYF; CDR3 DNA: TGCGCCAGCAGCCAAGGAGGGGGCTCCTACGAGCAGTACTTC
clone size: many; V gene: TRBV9; J gene: TRBJ2-1; D gene: -; CDR3 protein: CASSVWDSDNEQFF; CDR3 DNA: TGTGCCAGCAGCGTATGGGACTCTGACAATGAGCAGTTCTTC
clone size: -; V gene: TRBV20-1; J gene: TRBJ1-1; D gene: -; CDR3 protein: CSARGGVKAFF; CDR3 DNA: TGCAGTGCCCGTGGCGGAGTTAAAGCTTTCTTT
clone size: once; V gene: TRBV14; J gene: TRBJ2-5; D gene: TRBD2; CDR3 protein: CASSQDLTSGYETQYF; CDR3 DNA: TGTGCCAGCAGCCAAGACTTGACTAGCGGATATGAGACCCAGTACTTC
clone size: -; V gene: TRBV19; J gene: TRBJ1-2; D gene: TRBD1; CDR3 protein: CASKRDSQLTNYGYTF; CDR3 DNA: TGTGCCAGTAAACGGGACAGCCAACTTACTAACTATGGCTACACCTTC
clone size: few; V gene: TRBV20-1; J gene: TRBJ2-3; D gene: TRBD2; CDR3 protein: CSARDLGTSGTDTQYF; CDR3 DNA: TGCAGTGCTAGAGATCTGGGGACTAGCGGCACAGATACGCAGTATTTT
clone size: many; V gene: TRBV7-9; J gene: TRBJ1-2; D gene: -; CDR3 protein: CASSFRVAGYTF; CDR3 DNA: TGTGCCAGCAGCTTTCGGGTGGCCGGCTACACCTTC
clone size: -; V gene: TRBV20-1; J gene: TRBJ2-2; D gene: -; CDR3 protein: CSARDTGRWRTGELFF; CDR3 DNA: TGCAGTGCTAGGGATACAGGGAGGTGGAGGACCGGGGAGCTGTTTTTT
clone size: -; V gene: TRBV20-1; J gene: TRBJ2-6; D gene: -; CDR3 protein: CSATRDRSSGANVLTF; CDR3 DNA: TGCAGTGCTACTCGGGACCGCAGCTCTGGGGCCAACGTCCTGACTTTC
clone size: many; V gene: TRBV20-1; J gene: TRBJ2-1; D gene: -; CDR3 protein: CSAKPRVAELKNEQFF; CDR3 DNA: TGCAGTGCTAAACCCCGGGTAGCGGAGTTAAAGAATGAGCAGTTCTTC
clone size: -; V gene: TRBV29-1; J gene: TRBJ2-5; D gene: -; CDR3 protein: CSVKGVLQETQYF; CDR3 DNA: TGCAGCGTGAAGGGAGTGTTACAAGAGACCCAGTACTTC
clone size: many; V gene: TRBV6-5; J gene: TRBJ2-3; D gene: TRBD2; CDR3 protein: CASSYDAGGTTDTQYF; CDR3 DNA: TGTGCCAGCAGTTACGATGCGGGAGGCACCACAGATACGCAGTATTTT
clone size: many; V gene: TRBV7-2; J gene: TRBJ1-1; D gene: TRBD1; CDR3 protein: CASSSETGVGTEAFF; CDR3 DNA: TGTGCCAGCAGCTCGGAGACAGGGGTGGGCACTGAAGCTTTCTTT
clone size: few; V gene: TRBV20-1; J gene: TRBJ2-7; D gene: -; CDR3 protein: CSATFGRPEQYF; CDR3 DNA: TGCAGTGCTACCTTCGGACGTCCGGAGCAGTACTTC
clone size: few; V gene: TRBV6-5; J gene: TRBJ1-6; D gene: TRBD1; CDR3 protein: CASSYSKTGLGSPLHF; CDR3 DNA: TGTGCCAGCAGTTACTCTAAGACAGGGTTGGGTTCACCCCTCCACTTT
clone size: few; V gene: TRBV4-2; J gene: TRBJ2-3; D gene: TRBD2; CDR3 protein: CASSQDSLAGGLTDTQYF; CDR3 DNA: TGTGCCAGCAGCCAGGATTCGCTAGCGGGGGGGCTCACAGATACGCAGTATTTT
clone size: -; V gene: TRBV7-3; J gene: TRBJ2-2; D gene: -; CDR3 protein: CASSEVRAGELFF; CDR3 DNA: TGTGCCAGCTCTGAAGTCAGGGCCGGGGAGCTGTTTTTT
clone size: -; V gene: TRBV29-1; J gene: TRBJ2-7; D gene: -; CDR3 protein: CSVARDNLWAAEQYF; CDR3 DNA: TGCAGCGTGGCCCGGGACAACCTTTGGGCCGCCGAGCAGTACTTC
clone size: -; V gene: TRBV5-5; J gene: TRBJ2-7; D gene: TRBD1; CDR3 protein: CASSLWDRLYEQYF; CDR3 DNA: TGTGCCAGCAGCTTATGGGACAGGCTCTACGAGCAGTACTTC